The sequence of this T cell receptor beta chain was determined in a study of T cells in localized non-small cell lung cancer. General study findings and limits: Uninvolved adjacent lung showed the highest T cell clonality, exceeding tumor. Appearance in adjacent lung was seen for a median around 60 of the top 100 tumor clones. Longer overall survival was associated with a higher density of T cells in the blood. Heterogeneity remains possible, as sequencing covered one tumor region only.

The CDR3 is made up of 18 amino acids. Germline V gene sequence: CDR1 LGHNT, CDR2 FRNRAP. V was clipped by 8 bases and J by 1 base, with 25 bases between them. A word on this clone: Its antigen is unidentified.

Sequenced by immunoSEQ multiplex PCR; TCRdb stores in-frame clones only, minus some. This sample has under 55,000 clones, with around nine tenths found just once. The V call is TRBV12-5, the J call TRBJ2-3; maybe TRBD2 (7 bases). The sequence was collected from a woman between 35 and 75 years old with stage II lung adenocarcinoma. The source material was PBMCs, sampled before any cancer treatment. The CDR3 loop reads CASYRGARGEQCTDTQYF. CDR3 bases: TGTGCTAGTTACCGGGGGGCAAGAGGGGAGCAATGCACAGATACGCAGTATTTT.